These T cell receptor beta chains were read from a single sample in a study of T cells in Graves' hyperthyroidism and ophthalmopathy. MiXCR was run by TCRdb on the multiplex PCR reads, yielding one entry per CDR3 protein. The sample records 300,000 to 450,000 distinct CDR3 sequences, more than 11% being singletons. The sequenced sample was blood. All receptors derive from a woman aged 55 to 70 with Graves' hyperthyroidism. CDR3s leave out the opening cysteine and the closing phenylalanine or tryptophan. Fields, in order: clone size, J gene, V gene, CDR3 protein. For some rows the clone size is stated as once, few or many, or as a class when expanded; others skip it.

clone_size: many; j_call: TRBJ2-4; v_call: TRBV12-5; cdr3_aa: ASGPGRPWGNIQY
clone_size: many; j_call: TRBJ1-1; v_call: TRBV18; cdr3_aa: ASSPYNRGKAEAF
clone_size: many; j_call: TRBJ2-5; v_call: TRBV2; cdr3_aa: ASSGTTFGETQY
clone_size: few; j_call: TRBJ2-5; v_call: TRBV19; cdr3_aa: ASSGIAAPTGQYQETQY
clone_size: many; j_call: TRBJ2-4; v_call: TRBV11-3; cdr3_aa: ASSLRDGKNIQY
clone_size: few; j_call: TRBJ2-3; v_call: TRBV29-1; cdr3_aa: SVGGTDTDTQY
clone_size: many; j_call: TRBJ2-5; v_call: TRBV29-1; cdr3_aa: SVRRQGGLETQY
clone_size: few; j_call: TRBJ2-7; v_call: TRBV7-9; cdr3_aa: ASSFYSGTGNYEQY
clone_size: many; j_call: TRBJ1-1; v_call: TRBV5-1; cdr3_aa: ASSRDSMNTEAF
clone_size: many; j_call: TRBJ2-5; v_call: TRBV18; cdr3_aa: ASSPVTGEETQY
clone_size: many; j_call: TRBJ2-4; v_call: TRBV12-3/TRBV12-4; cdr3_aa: ASSFGGVKNIQY
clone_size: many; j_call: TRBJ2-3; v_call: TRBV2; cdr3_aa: ASRGDSTDTQY
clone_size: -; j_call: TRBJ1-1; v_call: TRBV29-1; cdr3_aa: SVIIRLDNTEAF
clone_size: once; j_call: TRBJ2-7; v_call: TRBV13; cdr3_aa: ASSPGQSFSYEQY
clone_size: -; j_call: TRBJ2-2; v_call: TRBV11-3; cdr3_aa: ANPQPGALTGELF
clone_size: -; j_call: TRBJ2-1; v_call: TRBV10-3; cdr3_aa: AIRKGLAGMGDNEQF
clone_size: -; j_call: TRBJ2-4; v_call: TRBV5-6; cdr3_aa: ASSTPGQERGREY
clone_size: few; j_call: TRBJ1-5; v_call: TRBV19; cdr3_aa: ASSITGDDNQPQH
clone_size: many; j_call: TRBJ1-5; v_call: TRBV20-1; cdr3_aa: SAILAAPSGNQPQH
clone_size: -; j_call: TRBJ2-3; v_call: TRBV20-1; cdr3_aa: SAKLAGGEDTQY
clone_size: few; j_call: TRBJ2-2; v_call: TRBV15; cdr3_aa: ATSLDSLTGELF
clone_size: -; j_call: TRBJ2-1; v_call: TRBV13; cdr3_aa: ASSTGLAGFSYNEQF
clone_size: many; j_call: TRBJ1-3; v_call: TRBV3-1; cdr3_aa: ASSQRGGAGNTIY
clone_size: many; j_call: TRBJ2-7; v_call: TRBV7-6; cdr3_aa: ASSLALRQGDDEQY
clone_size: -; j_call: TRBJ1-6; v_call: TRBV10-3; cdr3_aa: AISRQGRSYNSPLH
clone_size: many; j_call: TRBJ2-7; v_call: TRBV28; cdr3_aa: ASSLISSGSLAYEQY
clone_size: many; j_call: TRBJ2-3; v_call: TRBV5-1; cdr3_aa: ASSPGRDSSTDTQY
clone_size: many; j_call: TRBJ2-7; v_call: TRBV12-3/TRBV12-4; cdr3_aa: ASSTGELTYEQY
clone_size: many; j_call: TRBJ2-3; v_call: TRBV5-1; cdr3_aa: ASSPSAPDLDTQY
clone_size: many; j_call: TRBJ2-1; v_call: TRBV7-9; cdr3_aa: ASSSSGTTNNEQF
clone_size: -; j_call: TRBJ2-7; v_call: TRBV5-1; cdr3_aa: ASRVSGQGTYEQY
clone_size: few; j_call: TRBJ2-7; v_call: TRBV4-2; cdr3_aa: ASSPTLGTVGLAGITYEQY
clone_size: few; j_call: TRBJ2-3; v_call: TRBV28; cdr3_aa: ASRISGRTDTQY
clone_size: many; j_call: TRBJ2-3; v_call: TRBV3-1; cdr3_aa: ASSPGRLAGALTSTDTQY
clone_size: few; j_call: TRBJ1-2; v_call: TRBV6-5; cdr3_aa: ASSYKQGYGYT
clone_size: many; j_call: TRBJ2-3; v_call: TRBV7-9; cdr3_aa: ASSLGYLAGRDTQY
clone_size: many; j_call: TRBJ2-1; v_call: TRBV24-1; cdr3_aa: ATSDSPDNEQF
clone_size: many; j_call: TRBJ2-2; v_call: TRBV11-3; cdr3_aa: ASSPREGLAKNTGELF
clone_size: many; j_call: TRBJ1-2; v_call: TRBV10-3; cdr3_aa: AISEISVDFYT
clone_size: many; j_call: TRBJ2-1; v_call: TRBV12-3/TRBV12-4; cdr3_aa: ASRPRGMGGYNEQF
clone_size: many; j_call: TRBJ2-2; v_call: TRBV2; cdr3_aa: ASSPRGTGELF
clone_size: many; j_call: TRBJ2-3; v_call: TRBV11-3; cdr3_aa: ASSGLASTDTQY
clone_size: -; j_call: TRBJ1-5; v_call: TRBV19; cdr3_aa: ASSIGGLNSNQPQH
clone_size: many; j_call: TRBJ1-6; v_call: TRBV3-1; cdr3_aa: ASSQDLSPLH
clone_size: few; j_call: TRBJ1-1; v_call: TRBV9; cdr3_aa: ASSFGTRDTEAF
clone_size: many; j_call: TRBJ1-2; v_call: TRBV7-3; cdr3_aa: ASSLNPSGFGYT
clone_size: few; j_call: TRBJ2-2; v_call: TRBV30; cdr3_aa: AWSTGDTGELF
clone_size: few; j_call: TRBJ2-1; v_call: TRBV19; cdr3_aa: ASRQGPPHEQF
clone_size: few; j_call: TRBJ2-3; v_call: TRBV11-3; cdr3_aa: ASSLDFVTDTQY
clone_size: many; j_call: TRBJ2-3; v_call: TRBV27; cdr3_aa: ASSLSPSGSTDTQY
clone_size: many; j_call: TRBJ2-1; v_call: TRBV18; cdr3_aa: ASSPAGLAGENEQF
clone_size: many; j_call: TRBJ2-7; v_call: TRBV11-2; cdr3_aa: ASSLNGYEQY
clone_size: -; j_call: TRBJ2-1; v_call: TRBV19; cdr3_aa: ASSIEQGAYNEQF
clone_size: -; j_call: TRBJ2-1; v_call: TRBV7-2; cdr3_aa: ASSLADLMGSEQF
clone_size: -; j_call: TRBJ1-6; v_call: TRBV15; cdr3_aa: ATSRDGSYNSPLH
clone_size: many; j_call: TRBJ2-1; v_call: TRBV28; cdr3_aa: ASRQTSGDEQF
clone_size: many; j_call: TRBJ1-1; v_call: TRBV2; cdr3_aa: ASSGLLKAF